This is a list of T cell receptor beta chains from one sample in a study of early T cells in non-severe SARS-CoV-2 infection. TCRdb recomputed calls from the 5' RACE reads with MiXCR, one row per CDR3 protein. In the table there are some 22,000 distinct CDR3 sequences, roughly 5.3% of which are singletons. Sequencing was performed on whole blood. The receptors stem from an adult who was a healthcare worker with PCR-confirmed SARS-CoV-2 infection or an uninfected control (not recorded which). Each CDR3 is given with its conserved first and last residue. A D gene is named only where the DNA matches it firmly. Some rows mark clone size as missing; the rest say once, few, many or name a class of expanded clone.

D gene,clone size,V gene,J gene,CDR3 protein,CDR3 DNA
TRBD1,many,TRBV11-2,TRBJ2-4,CASSPGQRKNIQYF,TGTGCCAGCAGCCCGGGACAGAGAAAAAACATTCAGTACTTC
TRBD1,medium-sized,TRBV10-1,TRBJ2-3,CASSLTGEGTDTQYF,TGCGCCAGCAGTTTGACAGGGGAAGGCACAGATACGCAGTATTTT
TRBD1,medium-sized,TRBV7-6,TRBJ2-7,CASSSGTGGNYEQYF,TGTGCCAGCAGCTCCGGGACAGGGGGCAACTACGAGCAGTACTTC
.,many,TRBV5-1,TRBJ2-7,CASSSEFFTGAYEQYF,TGCGCCAGCAGCTCGGAGTTCTTTACTGGTGCCTACGAGCAGTACTTC
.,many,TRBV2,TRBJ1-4,CASSWEKLFF,TGTGCCAGCAGTTGGGAAAAACTGTTTTTT
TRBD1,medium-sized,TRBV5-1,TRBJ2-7,CASSSGTDALEQYF,TGCGCCAGCAGCTCCGGGACAGATGCCCTGGAGCAGTACTTC
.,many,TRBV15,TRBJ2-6,CATSRVRGLASGANVLTF,TGTGCCACCAGCAGAGTCAGGGGCCTAGCCTCTGGGGCCAACGTCCTGACTTTC
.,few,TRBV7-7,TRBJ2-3,CASSLSAKEDTQYF,TGTGCTAGCAGCTTATCCGCTAAAGAAGATACGCAGTATTTT
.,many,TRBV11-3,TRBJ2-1,CASSLGSGQFF,TGTGCCAGCAGCTTGGGTTCGGGGCAGTTCTTC
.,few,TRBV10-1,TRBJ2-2,CASSSGTTGELFF,TGCGCCAGCAGTTCCGGTACGACCGGGGAGCTGTTTTTT
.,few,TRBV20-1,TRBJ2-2,CSASPLAPRGVQTGELFF,TGCAGTGCTAGTCCCTTGGCCCCCCGAGGGGTGCAAACCGGGGAGCTGTTTTTT
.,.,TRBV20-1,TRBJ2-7,CSARGVTASYEQYF,TGCAGTGCTAGAGGTGTGACAGCGAGCTACGAGCAGTACTTC
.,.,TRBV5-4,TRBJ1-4,CASSPGLATNEKLFF,TGTGCCAGCAGCCCGGGCCTTGCAACTAATGAAAAACTGTTTTTT
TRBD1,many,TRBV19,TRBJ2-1,CASRQFRDRGDNEQFF,TGTGCCAGTAGACAATTCCGGGACAGGGGGGATAATGAGCAGTTCTTC
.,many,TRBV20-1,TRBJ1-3,CSARDQVAGNTIYF,TGCAGTGCTAGAGATCAGGTGGCTGGAAACACCATATATTTT
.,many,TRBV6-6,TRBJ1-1,CASEDRENTEAFF,TGTGCCAGCGAAGATCGGGAGAACACTGAAGCTTTCTTT
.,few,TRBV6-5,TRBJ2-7,CASSYGSPYEQYF,TGTGCCAGCAGTTACGGCAGCCCCTACGAGCAGTACTTC
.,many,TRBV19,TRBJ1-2,CASSIPYGYTF,TGTGCCAGTAGTATCCCCTATGGCTACACCTTC
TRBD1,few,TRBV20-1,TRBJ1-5,CSARVRYRGPSNQPQHF,TGCAGTGCTAGAGTCAGATACAGGGGGCCGAGCAATCAGCCCCAGCATTTT
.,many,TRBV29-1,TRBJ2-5,CSASGSGRETQYF,TGCAGCGCCTCCGGGTCGGGGAGAGAGACCCAGTACTTC
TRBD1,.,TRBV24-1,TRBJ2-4,CATGTGTKNIQYF,TGTGCCACTGGGACAGGGACCAAAAACATTCAGTACTTC
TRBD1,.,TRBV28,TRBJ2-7,CAIPSGQAPYEQYF,TGTGCCATCCCATCGGGACAGGCCCCTTACGAGCAGTACTTC
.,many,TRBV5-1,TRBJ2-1,CASRQGDEQFF,TGCGCCAGCAGACAGGGTGATGAGCAGTTCTTC
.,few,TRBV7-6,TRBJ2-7,CASSLEEGYEQYF,TGTGCCAGCAGCTTAGAGGAGGGGTACGAGCAGTACTTC
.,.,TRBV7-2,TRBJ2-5,CASRPGLPFQETQYF,TGTGCCAGCAGGCCGGGCTTACCCTTCCAAGAGACCCAGTACTTC
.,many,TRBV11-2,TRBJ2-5,CASSLARGQYF,TGTGCCAGCAGCTTAGCTAGGGGCCAGTACTTC
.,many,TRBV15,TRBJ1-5,CATSRVAGQGRPQHF,TGTGCCACCAGCAGAGTCGCGGGACAAGGAAGGCCCCAGCATTTT
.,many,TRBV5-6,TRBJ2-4,CASSLFITVPNIQYF,TGTGCCAGCAGCTTGTTTATTACGGTTCCAAACATTCAGTACTTC
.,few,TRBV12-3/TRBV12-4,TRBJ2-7,CASSSRAGPYEQYF,TGTGCCAGCAGTTCTAGGGCAGGGCCCTACGAGCAGTACTTC
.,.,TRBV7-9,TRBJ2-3,CASSFGGLDTQYF,TGTGCCAGCAGCTTCGGGGGCCTGGATACGCAGTATTTT
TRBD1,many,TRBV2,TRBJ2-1,CASSEARGQGISEQFF,TGTGCCAGCAGTGAAGCGCGTGGACAGGGAATAAGTGAGCAGTTCTTC
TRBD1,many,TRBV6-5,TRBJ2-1,CASSYQGAGSYNEQFF,TGTGCCAGCAGCTATCAGGGGGCGGGCTCCTACAATGAGCAGTTCTTC